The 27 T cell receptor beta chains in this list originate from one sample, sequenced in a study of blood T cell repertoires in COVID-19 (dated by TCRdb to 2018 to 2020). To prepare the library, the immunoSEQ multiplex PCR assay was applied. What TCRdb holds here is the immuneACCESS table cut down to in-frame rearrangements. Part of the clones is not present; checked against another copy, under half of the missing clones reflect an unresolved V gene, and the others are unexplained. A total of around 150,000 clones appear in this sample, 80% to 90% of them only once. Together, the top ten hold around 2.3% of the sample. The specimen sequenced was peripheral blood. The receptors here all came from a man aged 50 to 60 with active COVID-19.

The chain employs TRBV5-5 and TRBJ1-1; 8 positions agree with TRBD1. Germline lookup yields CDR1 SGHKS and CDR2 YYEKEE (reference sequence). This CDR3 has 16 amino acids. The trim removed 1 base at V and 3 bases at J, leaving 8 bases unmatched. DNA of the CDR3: TGTGCCAGCAGCTTGCTGGCCAGGGGGCTTTACACTGAAGCTTTCTTT. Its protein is CASSLLARGLYTEAFF.

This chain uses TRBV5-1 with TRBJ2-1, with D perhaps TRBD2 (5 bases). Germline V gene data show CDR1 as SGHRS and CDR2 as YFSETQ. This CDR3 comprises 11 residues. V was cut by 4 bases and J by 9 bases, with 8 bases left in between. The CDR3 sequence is CASSGSREQFF. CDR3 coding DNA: TGCGCCAGCAGCGGGAGTCGTGAGCAGTTCTTC.

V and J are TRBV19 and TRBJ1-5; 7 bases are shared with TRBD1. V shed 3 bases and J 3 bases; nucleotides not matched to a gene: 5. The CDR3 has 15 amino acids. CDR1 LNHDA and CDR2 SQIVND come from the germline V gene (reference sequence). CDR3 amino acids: CASSIPDRDNQPQHF. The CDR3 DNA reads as TGTGCCAGTAGTATCCCCGACAGGGACAATCAGCCCCAGCATTTT.

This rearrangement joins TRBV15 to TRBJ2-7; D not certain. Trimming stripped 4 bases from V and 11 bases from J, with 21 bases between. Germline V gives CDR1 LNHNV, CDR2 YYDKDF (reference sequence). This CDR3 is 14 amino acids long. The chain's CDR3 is CATSTIKSSGKKYF. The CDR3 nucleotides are TGTGCCACCAGCACCATAAAGAGTTCAGGAAAAAAGTACTTC.

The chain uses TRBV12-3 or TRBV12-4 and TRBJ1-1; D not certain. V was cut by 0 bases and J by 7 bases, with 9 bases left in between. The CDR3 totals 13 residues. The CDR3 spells CASSLASEGEAFF. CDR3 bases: TGTGCCAGCAGTTTAGCGTCCGAGGGTGAAGCTTTCTTT.

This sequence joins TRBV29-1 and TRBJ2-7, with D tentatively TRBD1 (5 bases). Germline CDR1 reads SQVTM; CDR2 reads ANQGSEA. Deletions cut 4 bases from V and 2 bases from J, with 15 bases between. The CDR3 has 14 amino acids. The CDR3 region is CSVVWGLGPYEQYF. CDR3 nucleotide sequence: TGCAGCGTTGTTTGGGGCCTGGGGCCCTACGAGCAGTACTTC.

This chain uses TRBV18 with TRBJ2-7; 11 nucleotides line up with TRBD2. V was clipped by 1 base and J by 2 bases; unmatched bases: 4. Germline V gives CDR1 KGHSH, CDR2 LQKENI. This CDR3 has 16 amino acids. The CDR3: CASSPRALAGAYEQYF. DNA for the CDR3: TGTGCCAGCTCACCACGAGCACTAGCGGGGGCCTACGAGCAGTACTTC.

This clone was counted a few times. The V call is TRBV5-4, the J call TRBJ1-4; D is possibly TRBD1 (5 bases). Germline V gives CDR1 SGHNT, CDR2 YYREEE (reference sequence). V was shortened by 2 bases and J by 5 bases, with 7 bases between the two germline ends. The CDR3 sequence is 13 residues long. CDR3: CASSFQGNEKLFF. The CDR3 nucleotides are TGTGCCAGCAGCTTCCAGGGAAATGAAAAACTGTTTTTT.

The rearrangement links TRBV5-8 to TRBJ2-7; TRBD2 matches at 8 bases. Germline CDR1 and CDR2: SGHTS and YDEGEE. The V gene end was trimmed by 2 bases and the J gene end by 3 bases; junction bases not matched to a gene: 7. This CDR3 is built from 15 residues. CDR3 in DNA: TGTGCCAGCAGCTTCCGACTAGCGAGAAACTACGAGCAGTACTTC. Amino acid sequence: CASSFRLARNYEQYF.

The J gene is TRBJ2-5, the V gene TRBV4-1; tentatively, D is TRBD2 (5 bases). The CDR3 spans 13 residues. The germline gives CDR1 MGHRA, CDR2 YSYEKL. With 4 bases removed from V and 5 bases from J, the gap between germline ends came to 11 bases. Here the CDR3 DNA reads TGCGCCAGCAGCCTCTTGCCGGGGGAGACCCAGTACTTC. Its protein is CASSLLPGETQYF.

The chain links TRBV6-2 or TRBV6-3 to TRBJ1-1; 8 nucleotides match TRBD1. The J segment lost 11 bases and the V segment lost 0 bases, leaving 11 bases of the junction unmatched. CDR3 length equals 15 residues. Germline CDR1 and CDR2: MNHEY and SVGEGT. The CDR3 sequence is CASSYSIQGAGGAFF. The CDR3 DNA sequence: TGTGCCAGCAGTTACTCGATCCAGGGGGCAGGCGGCGCTTTCTTT.

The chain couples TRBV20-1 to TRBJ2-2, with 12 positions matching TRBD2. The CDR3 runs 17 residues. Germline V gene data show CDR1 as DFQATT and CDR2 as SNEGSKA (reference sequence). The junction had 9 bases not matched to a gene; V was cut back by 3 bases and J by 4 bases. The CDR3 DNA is TGCAGTGCTAGTGGGCTAGCGGGGGGGCGGGCCACCGGGGAGCTGTTTTTT. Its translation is CSASGLAGGRATGELFF.

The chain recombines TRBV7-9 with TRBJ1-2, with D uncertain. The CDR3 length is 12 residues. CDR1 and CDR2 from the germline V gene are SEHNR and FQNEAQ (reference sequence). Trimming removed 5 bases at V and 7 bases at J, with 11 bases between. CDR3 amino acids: CASSPSAGGYTF. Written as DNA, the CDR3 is TGTGCCAGCAGCCCCAGCGCGGGTGGCTACACCTTC.

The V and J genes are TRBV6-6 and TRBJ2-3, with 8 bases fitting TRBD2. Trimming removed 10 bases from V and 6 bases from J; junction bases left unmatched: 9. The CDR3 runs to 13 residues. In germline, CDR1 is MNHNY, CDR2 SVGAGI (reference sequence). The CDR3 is CAIGRGGGDTQYF. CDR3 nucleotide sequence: TGTGCCATTGGACGGGGGGGCGGGGATACGCAGTATTTT.

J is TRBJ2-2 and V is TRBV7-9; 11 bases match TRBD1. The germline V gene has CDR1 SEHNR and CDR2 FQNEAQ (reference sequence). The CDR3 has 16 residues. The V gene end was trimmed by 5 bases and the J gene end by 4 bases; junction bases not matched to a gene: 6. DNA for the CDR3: TGTGCCAGCAGCCTTCTCGGGACAGGGGGCACCGGGGAGCTGTTTTTT. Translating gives CASSLLGTGGTGELFF.

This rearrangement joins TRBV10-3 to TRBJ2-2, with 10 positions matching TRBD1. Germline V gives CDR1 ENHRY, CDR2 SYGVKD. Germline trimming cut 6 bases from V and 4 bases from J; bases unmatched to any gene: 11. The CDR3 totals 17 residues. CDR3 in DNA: TGTGCCATCAGGCCGGGACAGGGGAGCGGGGGCACCGGGGAGCTGTTTTTT. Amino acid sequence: CAIRPGQGSGGTGELFF.

The CDR3 DNA sequence: TGCGCCAGCAGCCAGAATCCAAACAGGGATACTGAAGCTTTCTTT. It yields the protein CASSQNPNRDTEAFF. The gene calls are TRBV4-3 and TRBJ1-1; perhaps TRBD1 as D (6 bases). The CDR3 contains 15 residues. The V end lost 3 bases, the J end lost 5 bases, and 16 bases lay between the germline ends. CDR1 LGHNA and CDR2 YSLEER come from the germline V gene.

The CDR3 DNA is TGCAGCGTTGTGGGACAGGGGCTAACTGATGAGCAGTTCTTC. It codes for CSVVGQGLTDEQFF. The chain carries TRBV29-1 and TRBJ2-1, with 10 bases lining up with TRBD1. With V trimmed by 4 bases and J by 8 bases, 8 bases remained unmatched. CDR1 is SQVTM and CDR2 is ANQGSEA in the germline V gene. The CDR3 extends over 14 amino acids.

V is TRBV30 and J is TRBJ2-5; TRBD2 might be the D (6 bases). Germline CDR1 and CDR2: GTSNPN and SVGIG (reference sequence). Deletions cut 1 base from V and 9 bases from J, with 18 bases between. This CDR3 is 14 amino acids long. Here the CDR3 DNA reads TGTGCCTGGAGTGAGACTGCCGGGGGAAGGGCCCAGTACTTC. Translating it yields CAWSETAGGRAQYF.

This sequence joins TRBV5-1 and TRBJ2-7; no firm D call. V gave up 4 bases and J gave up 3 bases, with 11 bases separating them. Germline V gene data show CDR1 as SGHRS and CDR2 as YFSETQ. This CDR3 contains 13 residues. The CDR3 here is CASSERPLYEQYF. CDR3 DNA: TGCGCCAGCAGCGAGCGCCCCCTCTACGAGCAGTACTTC.

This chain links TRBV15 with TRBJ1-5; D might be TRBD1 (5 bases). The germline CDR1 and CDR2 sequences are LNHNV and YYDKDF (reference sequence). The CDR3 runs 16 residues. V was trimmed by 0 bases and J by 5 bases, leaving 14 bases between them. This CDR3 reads CATSRDAGPSYQPQHF. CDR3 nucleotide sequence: TGTGCCACCAGCAGAGATGCAGGGCCTTCCTATCAGCCCCAGCATTTT.

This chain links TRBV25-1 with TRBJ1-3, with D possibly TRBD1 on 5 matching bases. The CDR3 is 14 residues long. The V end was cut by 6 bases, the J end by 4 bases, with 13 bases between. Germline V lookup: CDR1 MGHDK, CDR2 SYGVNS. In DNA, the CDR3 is TGTGCCAGCAGATCCGGGGGATCCGGAAACACCATATATTTT. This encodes CASRSGGSGNTIYF.

The CDR3 protein is CASSVAPGRFEQYF. The CDR3 bases are TGTGCCAGCAGCGTAGCTCCAGGGCGTTTCGAGCAGTACTTC. The rearrangement uses TRBV9 and TRBJ2-7; D is possibly TRBD1 (5 bases). Germline lookup yields CDR1 SGDLS and CDR2 YYNGEE. The CDR3 totals 14 residues. V was trimmed by 0 bases and J by 6 bases, leaving 13 bases between them.

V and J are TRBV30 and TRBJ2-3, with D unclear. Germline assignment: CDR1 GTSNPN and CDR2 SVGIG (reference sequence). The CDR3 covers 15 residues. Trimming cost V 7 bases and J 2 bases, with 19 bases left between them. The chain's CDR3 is CASAWALGSTDTQYF. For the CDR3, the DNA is TGTGCCTCCGCCTGGGCTTTAGGCTCCACAGATACGCAGTATTTT.

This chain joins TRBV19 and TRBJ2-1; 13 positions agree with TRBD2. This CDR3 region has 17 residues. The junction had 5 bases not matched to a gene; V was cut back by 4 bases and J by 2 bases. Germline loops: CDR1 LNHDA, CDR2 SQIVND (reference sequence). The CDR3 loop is CASSKKTSGGPYNEQFF. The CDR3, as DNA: TGTGCCAGTAGTAAGAAGACTAGCGGGGGGCCCTACAATGAGCAGTTCTTC.

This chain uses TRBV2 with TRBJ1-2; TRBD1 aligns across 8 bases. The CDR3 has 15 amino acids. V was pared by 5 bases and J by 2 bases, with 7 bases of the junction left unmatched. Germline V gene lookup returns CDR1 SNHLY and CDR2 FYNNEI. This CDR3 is CASSPSTGVNYGYTF. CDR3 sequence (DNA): TGTGCCAGCAGTCCCTCGACAGGGGTCAACTATGGCTACACCTTC.

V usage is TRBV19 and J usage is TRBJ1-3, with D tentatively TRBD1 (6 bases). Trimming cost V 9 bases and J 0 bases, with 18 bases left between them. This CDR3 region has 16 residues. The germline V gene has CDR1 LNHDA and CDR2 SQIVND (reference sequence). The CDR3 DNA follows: TGTGCCAGCCAAGACACAACAGGGTTCTCTGGAAACACCATATATTTT. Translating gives CASQDTTGFSGNTIYF.